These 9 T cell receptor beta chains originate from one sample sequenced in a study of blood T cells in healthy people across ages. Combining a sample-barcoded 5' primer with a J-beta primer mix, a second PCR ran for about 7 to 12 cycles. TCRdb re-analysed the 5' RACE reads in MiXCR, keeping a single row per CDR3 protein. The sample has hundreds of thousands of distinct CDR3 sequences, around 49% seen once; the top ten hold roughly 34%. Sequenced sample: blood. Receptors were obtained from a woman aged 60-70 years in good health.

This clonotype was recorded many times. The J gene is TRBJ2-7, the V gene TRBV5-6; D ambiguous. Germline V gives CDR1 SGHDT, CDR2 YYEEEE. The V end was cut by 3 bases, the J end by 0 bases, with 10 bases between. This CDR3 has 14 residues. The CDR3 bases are TGTGCCAGCAGCTCCGTCCGGATCTCCTACGAGCAGTACTTC. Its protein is CASSSVRISYEQYF.

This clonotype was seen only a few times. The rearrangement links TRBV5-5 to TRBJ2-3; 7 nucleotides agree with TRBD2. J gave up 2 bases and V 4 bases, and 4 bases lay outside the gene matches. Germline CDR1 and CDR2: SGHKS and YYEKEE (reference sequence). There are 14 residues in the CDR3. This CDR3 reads CASSGGLDTDTQYF. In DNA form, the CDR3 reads TGTGCCAGCAGCGGAGGACTAGACACAGATACGCAGTATTTT.

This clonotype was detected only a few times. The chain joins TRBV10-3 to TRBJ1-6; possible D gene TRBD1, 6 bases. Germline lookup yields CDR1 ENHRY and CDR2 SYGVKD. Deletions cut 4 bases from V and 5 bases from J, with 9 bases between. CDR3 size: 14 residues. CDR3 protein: CAISAQGHNSPLHF. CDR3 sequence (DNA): TGTGCCATCAGTGCCCAGGGGCATAATTCACCCCTCCACTTT.

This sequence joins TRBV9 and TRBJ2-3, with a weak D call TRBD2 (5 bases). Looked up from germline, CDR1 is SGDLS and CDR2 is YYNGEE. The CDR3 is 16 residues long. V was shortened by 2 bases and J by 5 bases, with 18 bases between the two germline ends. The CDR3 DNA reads TGTGCCAGCAGCGTTCGAGGTCACGCGGAGGAAGATACGCAGTATTTT. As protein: CASSVRGHAEEDTQYF.

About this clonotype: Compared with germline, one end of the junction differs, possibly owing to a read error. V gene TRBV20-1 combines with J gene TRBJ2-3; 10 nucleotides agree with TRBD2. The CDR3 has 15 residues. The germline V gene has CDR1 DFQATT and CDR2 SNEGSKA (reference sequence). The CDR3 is CSANTRLAGTDTQFF. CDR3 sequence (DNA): TGCAGTGCCAACACGAGACTAGCGGGCACAGATACGCAGTTTTTT.

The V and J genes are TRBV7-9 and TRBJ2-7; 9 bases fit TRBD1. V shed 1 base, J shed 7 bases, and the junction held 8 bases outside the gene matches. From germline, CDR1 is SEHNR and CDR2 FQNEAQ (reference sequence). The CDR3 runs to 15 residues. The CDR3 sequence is CASSLEQGAINEQYF. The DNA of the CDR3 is TGTGCCAGCAGCTTAGAACAGGGGGCAATCAATGAGCAGTACTTC.

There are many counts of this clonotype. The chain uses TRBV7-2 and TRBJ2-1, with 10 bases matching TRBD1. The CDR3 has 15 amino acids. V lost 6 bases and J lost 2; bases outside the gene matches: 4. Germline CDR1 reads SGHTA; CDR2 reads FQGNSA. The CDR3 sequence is CASSPGQGTYNEQFF. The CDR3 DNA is TGTGCCAGCAGTCCGGGACAGGGGACCTACAATGAGCAGTTCTTC.

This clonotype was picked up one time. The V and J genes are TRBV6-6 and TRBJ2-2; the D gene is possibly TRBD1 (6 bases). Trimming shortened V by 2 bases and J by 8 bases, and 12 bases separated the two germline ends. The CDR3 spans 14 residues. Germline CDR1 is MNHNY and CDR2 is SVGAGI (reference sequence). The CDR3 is CASSYAQGRGELFF. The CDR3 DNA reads TGTGCCAGCAGTTACGCCCAGGGGCGAGGGGAGCTGTTTTTT.

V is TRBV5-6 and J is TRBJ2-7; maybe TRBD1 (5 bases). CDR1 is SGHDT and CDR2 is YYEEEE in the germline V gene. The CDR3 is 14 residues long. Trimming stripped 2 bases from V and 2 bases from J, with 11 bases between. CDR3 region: CASSLQVPAYEQYF. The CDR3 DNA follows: TGTGCCAGCAGCTTACAGGTTCCCGCCTACGAGCAGTACTTC.